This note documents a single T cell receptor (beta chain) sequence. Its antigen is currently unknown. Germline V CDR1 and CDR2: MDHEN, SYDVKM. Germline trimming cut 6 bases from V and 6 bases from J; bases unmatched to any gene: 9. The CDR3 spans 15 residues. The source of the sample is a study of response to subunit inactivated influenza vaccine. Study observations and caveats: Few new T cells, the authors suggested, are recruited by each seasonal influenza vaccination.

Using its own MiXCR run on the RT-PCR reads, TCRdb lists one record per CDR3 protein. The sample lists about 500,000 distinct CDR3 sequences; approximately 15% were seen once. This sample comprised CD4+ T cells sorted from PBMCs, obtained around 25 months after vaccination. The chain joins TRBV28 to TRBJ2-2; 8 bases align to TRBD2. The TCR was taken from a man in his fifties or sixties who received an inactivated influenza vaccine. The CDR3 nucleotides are TGTGCCAGCAGCCAGTCGGGGGGGGAATCCGGGGAGCTGTTTTTT. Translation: CASSQSGGESGELFF.